This T cell receptor (beta chain) comes out of a study of Ad26.COV2.S vaccination and SARS-CoV-2 variants. The CDR3 is 14 residues long. V was clipped by 6 bases and J by 1 base; unmatched bases: 5. Per germline, CDR1 LNHDA and CDR2 SQIVND (reference sequence). Produced via immunoSEQ multiplex PCR; TCRdb's table is partial and in-frame only. The sample holds some 450,000 clones, 90% seen once. Regarding treatment: approximately 18 received Ad26.COV2.S at low or high dose, single or two shots; 5 received placebo; per-sample allocation not given. Sampling was performed 63 days after the first vaccine or placebo injection.

The receptor was isolated from a person aged 18-65 years who received the Ad26.COV2.S COVID-19 vaccine or a placebo. The chain employs TRBV19 and TRBJ2-7; TRBD2 aligns across 8 bases. Specimen: peripheral blood, collected in a trial of Ad26.COV2.S vaccine versus placebo. The CDR3 DNA reads as TGTGCCAGTAGACAAGGCGGGAGGTCCTACGAGCAGTACTTC. Translating gives CASRQGGRSYEQYF.